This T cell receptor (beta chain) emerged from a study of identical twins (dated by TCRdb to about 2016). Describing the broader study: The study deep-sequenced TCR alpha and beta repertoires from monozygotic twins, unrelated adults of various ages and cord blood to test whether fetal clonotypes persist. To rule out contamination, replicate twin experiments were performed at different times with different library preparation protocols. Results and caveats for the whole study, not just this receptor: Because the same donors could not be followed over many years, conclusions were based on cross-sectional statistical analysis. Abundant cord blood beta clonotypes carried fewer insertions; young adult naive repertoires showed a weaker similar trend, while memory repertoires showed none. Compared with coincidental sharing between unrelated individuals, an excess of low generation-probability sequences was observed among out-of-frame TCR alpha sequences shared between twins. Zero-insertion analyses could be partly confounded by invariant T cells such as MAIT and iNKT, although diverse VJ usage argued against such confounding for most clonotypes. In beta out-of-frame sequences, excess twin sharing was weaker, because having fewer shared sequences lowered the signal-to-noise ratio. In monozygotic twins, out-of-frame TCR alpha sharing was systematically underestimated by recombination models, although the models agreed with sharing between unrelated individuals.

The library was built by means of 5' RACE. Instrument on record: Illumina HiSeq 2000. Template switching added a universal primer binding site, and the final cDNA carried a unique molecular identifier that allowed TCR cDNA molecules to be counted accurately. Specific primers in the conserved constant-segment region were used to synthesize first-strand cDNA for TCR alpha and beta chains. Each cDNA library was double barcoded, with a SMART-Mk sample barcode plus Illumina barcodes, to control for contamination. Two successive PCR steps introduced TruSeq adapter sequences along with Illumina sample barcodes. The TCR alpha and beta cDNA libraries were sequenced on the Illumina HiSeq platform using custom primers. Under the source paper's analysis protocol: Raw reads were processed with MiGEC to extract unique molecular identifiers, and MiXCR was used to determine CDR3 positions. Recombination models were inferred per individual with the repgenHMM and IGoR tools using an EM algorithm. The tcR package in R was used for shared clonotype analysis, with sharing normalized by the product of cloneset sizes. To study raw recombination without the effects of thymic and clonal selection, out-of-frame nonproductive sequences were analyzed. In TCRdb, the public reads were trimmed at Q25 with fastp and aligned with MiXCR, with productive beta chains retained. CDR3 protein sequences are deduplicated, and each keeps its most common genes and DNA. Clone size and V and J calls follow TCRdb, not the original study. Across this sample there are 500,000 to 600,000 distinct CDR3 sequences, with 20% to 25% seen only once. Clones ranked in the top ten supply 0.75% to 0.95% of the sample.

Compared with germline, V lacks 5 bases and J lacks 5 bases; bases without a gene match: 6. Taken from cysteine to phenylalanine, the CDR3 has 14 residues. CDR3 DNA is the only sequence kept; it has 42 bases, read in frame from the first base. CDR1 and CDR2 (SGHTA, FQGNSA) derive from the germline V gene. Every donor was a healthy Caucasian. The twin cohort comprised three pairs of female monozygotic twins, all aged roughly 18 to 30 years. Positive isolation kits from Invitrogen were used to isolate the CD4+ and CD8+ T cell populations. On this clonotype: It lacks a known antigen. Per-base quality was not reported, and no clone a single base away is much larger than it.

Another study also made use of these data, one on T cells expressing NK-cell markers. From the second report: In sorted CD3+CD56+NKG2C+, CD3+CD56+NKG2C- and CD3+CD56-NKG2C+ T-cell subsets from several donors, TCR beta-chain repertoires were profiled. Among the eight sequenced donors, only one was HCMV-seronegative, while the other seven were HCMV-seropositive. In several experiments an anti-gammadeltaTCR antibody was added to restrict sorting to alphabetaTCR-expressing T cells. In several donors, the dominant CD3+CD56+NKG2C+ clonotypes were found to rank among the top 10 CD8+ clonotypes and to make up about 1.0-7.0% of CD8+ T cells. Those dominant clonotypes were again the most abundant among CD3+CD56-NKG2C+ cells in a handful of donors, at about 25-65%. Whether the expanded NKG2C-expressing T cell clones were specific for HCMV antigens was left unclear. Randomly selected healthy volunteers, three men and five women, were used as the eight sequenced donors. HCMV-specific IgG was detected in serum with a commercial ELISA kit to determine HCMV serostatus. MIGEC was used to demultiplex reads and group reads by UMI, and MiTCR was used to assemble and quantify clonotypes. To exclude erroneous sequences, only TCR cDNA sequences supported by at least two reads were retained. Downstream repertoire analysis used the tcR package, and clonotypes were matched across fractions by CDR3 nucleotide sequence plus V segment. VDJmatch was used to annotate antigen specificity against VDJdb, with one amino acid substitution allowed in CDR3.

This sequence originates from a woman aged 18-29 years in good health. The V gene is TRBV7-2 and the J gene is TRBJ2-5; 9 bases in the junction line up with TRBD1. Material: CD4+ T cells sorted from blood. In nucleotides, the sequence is TGTGCCAGCAGCCGGGGACAGGGTGACGAGACCCAGTACTTC. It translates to CASSRGQGDETQYF.